This T cell receptor beta chain was captured by sequencing in a study of CD8 T cells in ankylosing spondylitis (dated by TCRdb to between 2016 and 2019). Concerning the study at large: The study profiled T cell receptor beta repertoires in healthy donors and ankylosing spondylitis patients to find disease-linked TCR variants. The full study cohort comprised some 27 ankylosing spondylitis patients and some 110 healthy donors. Peripheral blood samples were taken, and synovial fluid was additionally collected from ankylosing spondylitis patients. Broader findings and caveats from the paper: The disease-linked clones were reported to be significantly enriched in matched synovial fluid samples from ankylosing spondylitis patients. A TCR beta motif of several highly homologous amino acid variants appeared characteristic of blood from ankylosing spondylitis patients. Some TCR beta motif variants had previously been reported in synovial fluid and blood of reactive arthritis patients, which suggested common disease-initiation mechanisms. The disease-linked clones showed a CD8+ phenotype and occurred at relatively low frequencies in peripheral blood.

This clonotype was counted a few times. Its antigen is still unknown. Base qualities are not recorded, but no much larger clone differs from it by a single base. According to the germline V gene, CDR1 reads SGHRS and CDR2 reads YFSETQ. Spanning cysteine to phenylalanine, the CDR3 consists of 13 amino acids. Just CDR3 DNA is preserved here, 39 bases in frame from base 1. V is clipped by 3 bases and J by 2 bases, and the sequence between their germline boundaries is 9 bases long. Sequenced using an Illumina HiSeq 2500. Quantitative 5'-RACE with molecular barcodes was the method used to prepare the TCR beta libraries. The authors' pipeline ran thus. A new computational method, built on a probabilistic model of VDJ rearrangement, was used to identify disease-linked TCR variants. The raw public reads went through TCRdb reprocessing: fastp at Q25, MiXCR clone calling, in-frame beta chains kept. Duplicate CDR3 protein sequences are folded into a single record with the most common DNA and genes. These V and J calls originate from TCRdb's pipeline instead of the authors' own analysis. This sample holds under 400,000 distinct CDR3 sequences; roughly 10% were observed only once. The top ten clonotypes cover about a tenth of the sample.

The sequence derives from a female donor with ankylosing spondylitis or in good health (not recorded which). The chain is made from TRBV5-1 and TRBJ2-7, and possibly TRBD2, on 5 matching bases. What was sequenced was blood, either unsorted or a sorted T cell fraction (not recorded which). At the DNA level, the sequence is TGCGCCAGCAGCTCGGGGTACACCTACGAGCAGTACTTC. Translated, this gives CASSSGYTYEQYF.